This T cell receptor (beta chain) originates from a study of T cells after yellow fever vaccination. Findings and limits, study-wide: Only a minor proportion of clonotypes was detected across both CD4 and CD8 compartments. Most primary-vaccination clones reappeared after the booster (about 97% CD4, approximately 88% CD8). Abundant clonotypes from the bulk population could get into FACS-sorted repertoires as contaminants.

As regards this clonotype: Its specificity is not known.

CDR1 is MNHEY, CDR2 SVGAGI, per germline. The CDR3 totals 14 residues. The V gene lost 2 bases and the J gene lost 0 bases, with 7 bases spanning the gap. A 5'RACE template-switching step, the method used to make TCR cDNA, added a universal primer site and UMIs. Using its own MiXCR run on the 5' RACE reads, TCRdb lists one record per CDR3 protein. The profile shows hundreds of thousands of distinct CDR3 sequences, 3% to 4.5% of them singletons. The specimen comprised PBMCs, sampled on the day of the yellow fever booster vaccination. This sequence originates from a man younger than 35 who received the YFV17D yellow fever vaccine. The genes are TRBV6-5 and TRBJ1-1; no definite D call. The DNA for the CDR3 is TGTGCCAGCAGTTACCAAGGGATGAACACTGAAGCTTTCTTT. Residues: CASSYQGMNTEAFF.